Following are 23 T cell receptor beta chains from one sample sequenced in a study of OX40 agonist ivuxolimab in advanced cancers. The method was immunoSEQ multiplex PCR; TCRdb's version includes in-frame clones alone and lacks a portion of them. The sample has fewer than 85,000 clones, around 93% seen once. The sample here was CD4+ or CD8+ T cells sorted from blood, taken in a trial of the OX40 agonist ivuxolimab. Receptors were obtained from an adult with an advanced solid tumor such as melanoma, head and neck, liver or kidney cancer.

The V call is TRBV6-5, the J call TRBJ2-5; the match to TRBD2 covers 9 bases. Germline V gene sequence: CDR1 MNHEY, CDR2 SVGAGI. J lost 5 bases, V lost 2 bases, and 9 bases had no gene match. The CDR3 is 16 residues long. CDR3 sequence reads: CASSYAQAGGRETQYF. The CDR3 nucleotides read TGTGCCAGCAGTTACGCACAGGCGGGGGGGCGGGAGACCCAGTACTTC.

V gene TRBV2 combines with J gene TRBJ2-1; perhaps D is TRBD1 or TRBD2 (5 bases each). The CDR3 loop spans 14 amino acids. V was clipped by 0 bases and J by 8 bases, with 11 bases between them. Germline V gene lookup returns CDR1 SNHLY and CDR2 FYNNEI. The CDR3 DNA reads TGTGCCAGCAGTGAAGCGCTGGGACCATATGAGCAGTTCTTC. This codes for CASSEALGPYEQFF.

This clone was seen only once. The genes are TRBV5-6 and TRBJ1-6, with D perhaps TRBD1 (5 bases). CDR3 length equals 17 residues. Per germline, CDR1 SGHDT and CDR2 YYEEEE. The ends were cut back, 6 bases at V and 0 bases at J, with 16 bases in the middle. CDR3 loop: CASIFAGDGSYNSPLHF. Written as DNA, the CDR3 is TGTGCCAGCATCTTTGCCGGGGACGGCTCCTATAATTCACCCCTCCACTTT.

V and J are TRBV6-5 and TRBJ2-7; D unresolved. Germline assignment: CDR1 MNHEY and CDR2 SVGAGI. The CDR3 runs 13 residues. The ends were cut back, 3 bases at V and 3 bases at J, with 9 bases in the middle. CDR3 protein: CASSYEHNYEQYF. The CDR3 coding sequence is TGTGCCAGCAGTTATGAGCACAACTACGAGCAGTACTTC.

This chain joins TRBV6-5 and TRBJ1-2, with D perhaps TRBD1 (6 bases). V dropped 0 bases and J dropped 7 bases, with 15 bases sitting between them. Per germline, CDR1 MNHEY and CDR2 SVGAGI. CDR3 length: 15 amino acids. The CDR3 loop is CASSYSNWDIGGYTF. In DNA, the CDR3 is TGTGCCAGCAGTTACTCGAACTGGGACATTGGTGGCTACACCTTC.

This clone has just one count. The chain couples TRBV9 to TRBJ1-1; D not certain. The germline CDR1 and CDR2 sequences are SGDLS and YYNGEE. The V and J ends lost 0 bases and 1 base respectively, with 10 bases between them. The CDR3 is 15 amino acids. The CDR3 nucleotides read TGTGCCAGCAGCGTAGCCGGCCTAGGGAACACTGAAGCTTTCTTT. Its protein is CASSVAGLGNTEAFF.

V gene TRBV10-3 combines with J gene TRBJ2-1, with 11 bases that match TRBD1. This CDR3 is built from 16 residues. Per germline, CDR1 ENHRY and CDR2 SYGVKD. J lost 2 bases, V lost 6 bases, and 6 bases had no gene match. The CDR3 nucleotides read TGTGCCATCAGATCGGGACAGGGGGTCGCCTACAATGAGCAGTTCTTC. It codes for CAIRSGQGVAYNEQFF.

V and J are TRBV18 and TRBJ1-1; D call uncertain. Trimming cost V 2 bases and J 0 bases, with 4 bases left between them. Germline loops: CDR1 KGHSH, CDR2 LQKENI. The CDR3 sequence is 13 residues long. CDR3 DNA sequence: TGTGCCAGCTCACCAGGGGTGAACACTGAAGCTTTCTTT. It encodes CASSPGVNTEAFF. Full variable domain (rest looked up from reference TRBV18 and TRBJ1-1): NAGVMQNPRHLVRRRGQEARLRCSPMKGHSHVYWYRQLPEEGLKFMVYLQKENIIDESGMPKERFSAEFPKEGPSILRIQQVVRGDSAAYFCASSPGVNTEAFFGQGTRLTVV.

V is TRBV12-5 and J is TRBJ2-5; D is undetermined. The CDR3 is 17 residues long. V was pared by 0 bases and J by 5 bases, with 19 bases between. The germline CDR1 and CDR2 sequences are LGHNT and FRNRAP. As DNA, the CDR3 is TGTGCTAGTGGTTTGGTACCGATCGGGCTGGTTGTGGAGACCCAGTACTTC. Its protein product is CASGLVPIGLVVETQYF.

This chain links TRBV6-4 with TRBJ2-3; 9 positions match TRBD2. This CDR3 has 16 residues. The germline V gene encodes CDR1 MRHNA and CDR2 SNTAGT. V was pared by 4 bases and J by 1 base, with 6 bases of the junction left unmatched. In DNA form, the CDR3 reads TGTGCCAGCAGTGGAGGCGGGGGGGCCGGCACAGATACGCAGTATTTT. This encodes CASSGGGGAGTDTQYF.

The count of this clone is one. J is TRBJ2-7 and V is TRBV5-4; the D gene could be TRBD1 or TRBD2 (6 bases each). The CDR3 totals 12 residues. The germline V and J ends were trimmed by 6 bases and 6 bases, with 13 bases remaining between them. Germline loops: CDR1 SGHNT, CDR2 YYREEE (reference sequence). This CDR3 reads CASNHRGAEQYF. CDR3 coding DNA: TGTGCCAGCAACCATAGGGGGGCCGAGCAGTACTTC.

Within the sample, this clone is medium-sized. The CDR3 region is CASSLSSGGTEAFF. CDR3 DNA: TGTGCCAGCAGCTTGTCCTCAGGGGGCACTGAAGCTTTCTTT. This sequence joins TRBV5-4 and TRBJ1-1; 7 bases match TRBD1. V lost 1 base, J lost 4 bases, and 4 bases stayed unmatched. CDR1 and CDR2 from the germline V gene are SGHNT and YYREEE (reference sequence). The CDR3 contains 14 residues.

This clone was found once. V is TRBV7-6 and J is TRBJ2-3, with TRBD2 matching 9 bases. CDR3 length: 17 residues. Germline CDR1 is SGHVS and CDR2 is FNYEAQ. Trimming removed 0 bases from V and 5 bases from J; junction bases left unmatched: 9. The CDR3 nucleotides read TGTGCCAGCAGCTTAGCGCTAGCGGGGAAGCAGGAAGATACGCAGTATTTT. Protein product: CASSLALAGKQEDTQYF.

CDR3 sequence (DNA): TGTGCCAGCAGCCAATCAGCGGGGAGGGGAACCGGGGAGCTGTTTTTT. Its translation: CASSQSAGRGTGELFF. J is TRBJ2-2 and V is TRBV14; 7 bases match TRBD2. Per the germline V gene, CDR1 is SGHDN and CDR2 is FVKESK. V shed 2 bases and J 5 bases; nucleotides not matched to a gene: 8. This CDR3 contains 16 residues.

DNA for the CDR3: TGTGCCAGCAGCCCTCCGAGCGGGGGGGCCACAGATACGCAGTATTTT. This sequence encodes CASSPPSGGATDTQYF. The chain links TRBV7-9 to TRBJ2-3; the match to TRBD2 covers 10 bases. J gave up 2 bases and V 5 bases, and 7 bases lay outside the gene matches. CDR1 is SEHNR and CDR2 is FQNEAQ in the germline V gene (reference sequence). The CDR3 consists of 16 residues.

The rearrangement uses TRBV4-2 and TRBJ2-1; no clear D gene. V lost 3 bases, J lost 8 bases, and 8 bases lay in between. CDR3 length equals 12 residues. Germline V CDR1 and CDR2: LGHNA, YNFKEQ. The CDR3 DNA sequence: TGTGCCAGCAGCCAGGAAAGGGATGAGCAGTTCTTC. Translation: CASSQERDEQFF.

The chain carries TRBV27 and TRBJ2-2; 9 positions agree with TRBD1. The CDR3 spans 18 residues. Germline V CDR1 and CDR2: MNHEY, SMNVEV (reference sequence). Unmatched junction bases numbered 6, after V lost 0 bases and J lost 1 base. This CDR3 reads CASSLSLWTGENTGELFF. The CDR3 DNA reads as TGTGCCAGCAGTTTATCACTCTGGACAGGGGAGAACACCGGGGAGCTGTTTTTT.

The gene calls are TRBV2 and TRBJ2-7, with D possibly TRBD2 on 6 matching bases. V was pared by 9 bases and J by 3 bases, with 15 bases between. Per the germline V gene, CDR1 is SNHLY and CDR2 is FYNNEI. CDR3 length: 13 amino acids. The CDR3 sequence: CASVSHGGYEQYF. In DNA, the CDR3 is TGTGCCAGTGTTTCCCACGGGGGCTACGAGCAGTACTTC.

CDR3 in amino acids: CASSSDSHEQYF. CDR3 coding DNA: TGTGCCAGCAGCTCCGATTCCCACGAGCAGTACTTC. This rearrangement joins TRBV13 to TRBJ2-7, with unresolved D. V dropped 4 bases and J dropped 5 bases, with 9 bases sitting between them. The CDR3 loop spans 12 amino acids. Germline V gives CDR1 PRHDT, CDR2 FYEKMQ (reference sequence).

The chain joins TRBV14 to TRBJ2-3; 10 bases match TRBD2. V was pared by 1 base and J by 2 bases, with 15 bases of the junction left unmatched. The CDR3 is 20 amino acids. CDR1 and CDR2 (germline): SGHDN, FVKESK. The DNA for the CDR3 is TGTGCCAGCAGCCAAGTCGGGAGGGTGATAGCGGGGGGCGTCACAGATACGCAGTATTTT. Translating it yields CASSQVGRVIAGGVTDTQYF. Full variable domain (rest looked up from reference TRBV14 and TRBJ2-3): EAGVTQFPSHSVIEKGQTVTLRCDPISGHDNLYWYRRVMGKEIKFLLHFVKESKQDESGMPNNRFLAERTGGTYSTLKVQPAELEDSGVYFCASSQVGRVIAGGVTDTQYFGPGTRLTVL.

This clone was seen just once. The chain uses TRBV19 and TRBJ2-4; TRBD2 aligns across 7 bases. The ends lost 1 base at V and 3 bases at J; junction bases unmatched: 3. This CDR3 has 15 residues. Looked up from germline, CDR1 is LNHDA and CDR2 is SQIVND (reference sequence). CDR3 residues: CASSIVGGGKNIQYF. The CDR3 DNA reads as TGTGCCAGTAGTATAGTCGGCGGGGGCAAAAACATTCAGTACTTC.

This clone has only one observation. This rearrangement joins TRBV9 to TRBJ2-5; D might be TRBD1 or TRBD2, each matching 6 bases. CDR3 length: 14 residues. V was cut by 0 bases and J by 2 bases, with 8 bases left in between. Germline-derived CDR1 and CDR2 are SGDLS and YYNGEE. CDR3 sequence (DNA): TGTGCCAGCAGCGTAGCGGGGGCGCAAGAGACCCAGTACTTC. It codes for CASSVAGAQETQYF. Together with reference TRBV9 and TRBJ2-5, the CDR3 gives the full variable domain: DSGVTQTPKHLITATGQRVTLRCSPRSGDLSVYWYQQSLDQGLQFLIQYYNGEERAKGNILERFSAQQFPDLHSELNLSSLELGDSALYFCASSVAGAQETQYFGPGTRLLVL.

The chain has TRBV2 and TRBJ2-3; D uncertain. Trimming stripped 5 bases from V and 0 bases from J, with 12 bases between. CDR1 is SNHLY, CDR2 FYNNEI, per germline. The CDR3 loop spans 15 amino acids. CDR3 DNA: TGTGCCAGCAGTCTACTGGGATCTAGCACAGATACGCAGTATTTT. Translated: CASSLLGSSTDTQYF.